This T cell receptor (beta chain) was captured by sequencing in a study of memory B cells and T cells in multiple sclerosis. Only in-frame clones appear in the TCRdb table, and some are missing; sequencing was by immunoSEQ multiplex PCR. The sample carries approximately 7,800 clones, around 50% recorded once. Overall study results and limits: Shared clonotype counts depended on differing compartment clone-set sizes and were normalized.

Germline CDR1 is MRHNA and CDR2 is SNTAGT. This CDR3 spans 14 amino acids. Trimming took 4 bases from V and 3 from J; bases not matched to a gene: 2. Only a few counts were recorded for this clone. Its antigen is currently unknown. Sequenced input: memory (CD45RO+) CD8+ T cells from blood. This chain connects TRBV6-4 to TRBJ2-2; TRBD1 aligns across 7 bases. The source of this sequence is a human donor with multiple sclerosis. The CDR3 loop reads CASSADRDTGELFF. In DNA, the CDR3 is TGTGCCAGCAGTGCCGACAGGGACACCGGGGAGCTGTTTTTT.